What follows describes a single T cell receptor beta chain. The CDR3 totals 14 residues. V was pared by 8 bases and J by 5 bases, with 6 bases of the junction left unmatched. Germline V gene sequence: CDR1 ENHRY, CDR2 SYGVKD. This specimen belongs to a study of CD8 T cells in Susac syndrome. The study used treatment-naive patients who had stable or active relapsing-remitting disease as multiple sclerosis controls. RNA amounts of roughly 0.45 to 1 ug underwent reverse transcription with random hexamers. The authors amplified TCR beta CDR3 across 54 Vbeta and 13 Jbeta using immunoSEQ multiplex PCR. MiXCR, run by TCRdb on the immunoSEQ multiplex PCR reads, gives a single entry per CDR3 protein. The repertoire holds some 110,000 distinct CDR3 sequences, with 90% to 95% as singletons.

This chain links TRBV10-3 with TRBJ2-2, with 9 bases that match TRBD1. Sequenced sample: CD4+ T cells from PBMCs. The clonotype comes from a human donor with multiple sclerosis. The CDR3 spells CAIGPTGGTGELFF. The CDR3 bases are TGTGCCATCGGTCCGACAGGGGGTACCGGGGAGCTGTTTTTT.